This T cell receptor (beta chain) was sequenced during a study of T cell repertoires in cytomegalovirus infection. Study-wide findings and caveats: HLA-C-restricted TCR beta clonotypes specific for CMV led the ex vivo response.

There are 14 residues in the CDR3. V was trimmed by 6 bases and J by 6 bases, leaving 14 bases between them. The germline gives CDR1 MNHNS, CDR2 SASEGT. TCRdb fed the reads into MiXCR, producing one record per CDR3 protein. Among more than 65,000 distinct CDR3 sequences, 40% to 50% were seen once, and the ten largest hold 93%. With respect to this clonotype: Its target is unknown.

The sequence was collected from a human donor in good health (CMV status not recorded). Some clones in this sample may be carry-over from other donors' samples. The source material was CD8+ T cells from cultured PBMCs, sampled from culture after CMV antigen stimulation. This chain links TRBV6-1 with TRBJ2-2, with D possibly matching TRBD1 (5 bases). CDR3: CASSPAGPPGELFF. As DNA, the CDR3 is TGTGCCAGCAGCCCCGCAGGGCCCCCCGGGGAGCTGTTTTTT.